Presented here are 3 T cell receptor beta chains from one specimen sequenced in a study of blood T cell repertoires in COVID-19. Profiling relied on immunoSEQ multiplex PCR, and the TCRdb table lists in-frame clones only, not all of them. The table has about 250,000 clones, roughly 88% seen once. Input material: peripheral blood. These receptors all stem from a woman aged 30 to 39 with acute or convalescent COVID-19.

This rearrangement joins TRBV3-1 (or the pseudogene TRBV3-2) to TRBJ2-1; D gene unclear. The CDR3 runs to 14 residues. The germline gives CDR1 LGHDT, CDR2 YNNKEL (reference sequence). Between the trimmed V and J ends, which lost 2 bases and 7 bases, there was a span of 12 bases. The CDR3 sequence: CASSQSVTGNEQFF. The CDR3 region has the DNA TGTGCCAGCAGCCAAAGCGTGACCGGGAATGAGCAGTTCTTC.

The genes are TRBV4-1 and TRBJ2-7; the D is unclear. Trimming took off 2 bases at V and 2 bases at J, with 10 bases between the two ends. This CDR3 comprises 14 residues. The germline V gene has CDR1 MGHRA and CDR2 YSYEKL. The CDR3 bases are TGCGCCAGCAGCCAACTAGAAAATACCTACGAGCAGTACTTC. This encodes CASSQLENTYEQYF.

This chain joins TRBV6-5 and TRBJ2-5, with a tentative D call TRBD2 (5 bases). CDR1 and CDR2 from the germline V gene are MNHEY and SVGAGI. This CDR3 contains 15 residues. V dropped 5 bases and J dropped 6 bases, with 19 bases sitting between them. This CDR3 reads CASSHPNGKFQTQYF. CDR3 nucleotides: TGTGCCAGCAGTCACCCCAACGGGAAGTTTCAGACCCAGTACTTC.